This T cell receptor beta chain was identified during a study of T-cell memory formation after mild COVID-19. Study-wide results and limits: Pre-infection memory harbored some responding clones, suggesting cross-reactive memory joined. Contracting clones from day 15 to 85 showed balanced CD4/CD8; later expanders favored CD4+.

Trimming took off 5 bases at V and 4 bases at J, with 9 bases between the two ends. This CDR3 region has 13 residues. Germline V gene lookup returns CDR1 SGHAT and CDR2 FQNNGV. Comment on this clonotype: Its antigen is undetermined.

Each CDR3 protein gets one entry after TCRdb re-called the 5' RACE reads with MiXCR. Altogether about 560,000 distinct CDR3 sequences are present, roughly 22% being singletons, with the ten largest covering roughly 8.1%. The receptor comes from an adult woman who had mild COVID-19 (a few samples of this study predate the infection). Cell type and time point are not known. The chain employs TRBV11-2 and TRBJ1-5; D gene ambiguous. The sample comprised PBMCs or a T cell subset sorted from them (not recorded which). The CDR3 loop is CASSEENNQPQHF. CDR3 in DNA: TGTGCCAGCAGCGAGGAAAATAATCAGCCCCAGCATTTT. Full variable domain (rest looked up from reference TRBV11-2 and TRBJ1-5): EAGVAQSPRYKIIEKRQSVAFWCNPISGHATLYWYQQILGQGPKLLIQFQNNGVVDDSQLPKDRFSAERLKGVDSTLKIQPAKLEDSAVYLCASSEENNQPQHFGDGTRLSIL.